The 25 T cell receptor beta chains in this list originate from one sample, sequenced in a study of early T cells in non-severe SARS-CoV-2 infection. TCRdb reanalysed the 5' RACE reads using MiXCR and keeps one entry per CDR3 protein. The data contain 60,000 to 65,000 distinct CDR3 sequences, around an eighth of them singletons. What was sequenced was whole blood. The receptors stem from an adult who was a healthcare worker with PCR-confirmed SARS-CoV-2 infection or an uninfected control (not recorded which).

This chain links TRBV6-5 with TRBJ2-2; a possible D gene is TRBD2 (6 bases). Trimming pared 7 bases from V and 4 bases from J, leaving 19 bases between. The germline gives CDR1 MNHEY, CDR2 SVGAGI. CDR3 length: 16 amino acids. CDR3: CASTAGYQGVTGELFF. The CDR3 DNA sequence: TGTGCCAGCACGGCGGGATATCAAGGGGTCACCGGGGAGCTGTTTTTT.

This clonotype was counted ten times or more. The rearrangement uses TRBV7-9 and TRBJ1-4, with D uncertain. CDR1 is SEHNR and CDR2 is FQNEAQ in the germline V gene (reference sequence). The CDR3 contains 13 residues. The ends were cut back, 5 bases at V and 7 bases at J, with 11 bases in the middle. CDR3 amino acids: CASSTDEGEKLFF. The CDR3 coding sequence is TGTGCCAGCAGCACAGACGAGGGTGAAAAACTGTTTTTT.

In its sample, this clonotype was seen many times. CDR3 sequence: CASSLLGASETEAFF. The CDR3 region has the DNA TGTGCCAGCAGCTTATTGGGAGCTTCGGAGACTGAAGCTTTCTTT. The V call is TRBV7-2, the J call TRBJ1-1; no definite D call. CDR3 length: 15 amino acids. V was shortened by 2 bases and J by 5 bases, with 15 bases between the two germline ends. CDR1 and CDR2 from the germline V gene are SGHTA and FQGNSA. The full variable domain, completed using reference TRBV7-2 and TRBJ1-1, is GAGVSQSPSNKVTEKGKDVELRCDPISGHTALYWYRQSLGQGLEFLIYFQGNSAPDKSGLPSDRFSAERTGGSVSTLTIQRTQQEDSAVYLCASSLLGASETEAFFGQGTRLTVV.

This clonotype came up many times. The rearrangement joins TRBV20-1 to TRBJ1-1, with 7 bases identical to TRBD1. In germline, CDR1 is DFQATT, CDR2 SNEGSKA (reference sequence). The CDR3 contains 11 residues. Trimming took 0 bases from V and 11 from J; bases not matched to a gene: 3. The CDR3 spells CSARDYRGAFF. The CDR3 region has the DNA TGCAGTGCTAGAGACTACAGGGGCGCTTTCTTT.

V gene TRBV11-2 combines with J gene TRBJ2-1; 10 nucleotides align to TRBD2. The CDR3 runs to 15 residues. The trim removed 6 bases at V and 5 bases at J, leaving 7 bases unmatched. Germline CDR1 and CDR2: SGHAT and FQNNGV. The CDR3 loop is CASRTLAGAHNEQFF. The CDR3 bases are TGTGCCAGCAGAACGCTAGCGGGGGCCCACAATGAGCAGTTCTTC.

This clonotype occurred a few times. This chain uses TRBV5-6 with TRBJ1-5; the D is unclear. The germline gives CDR1 SGHDT, CDR2 YYEEEE. The ends were cut back, 2 bases at V and 7 bases at J, with 19 bases in the middle. CDR3 length: 16 residues. CDR3 DNA: TGTGCCAGCAGCTTCTTTAGCAGTTTAGTTAGCCAGCCCCAGCATTTT. Amino acids: CASSFFSSLVSQPQHF.

This chain links TRBV6-6 with TRBJ1-6; 7 bases align to TRBD1. Trimming took 6 bases from V and 11 from J; bases not matched to a gene: 4. CDR3 length equals 12 residues. Per the germline V gene, CDR1 is MNHNY and CDR2 is SVGAGI (reference sequence). CDR3 amino acids: CASSHQGAPLHF. In nucleotides, the CDR3 is TGTGCCAGCAGCCACCAGGGGGCACCCCTCCACTTT.

The CDR3: CASSQKTSGRRETQYF. CDR3 sequence (DNA): TGTGCCAGCAGCCAAAAGACTAGCGGGAGGAGGGAGACCCAGTACTTC. The chain has TRBV3-1 and TRBJ2-5; TRBD2 matches 13 bases. The V gene's germline CDR1 is LGHDT and CDR2 YNNKEL (reference sequence). CDR3 size: 16 residues. V lost 2 bases and J lost 5; bases outside the gene matches: 5.

This clonotype came up many times. The chain carries TRBV30 and TRBJ1-4; 7 bases fit TRBD1. There are 13 residues in the CDR3. CDR1 GTSNPN and CDR2 SVGIG come from the germline V gene (reference sequence). J gave up 0 bases and V 5 bases, and 0 bases lay outside the gene matches. CDR3 sequence: CAWDRATNEKLFF. CDR3 nucleotides: TGTGCCTGGGACAGGGCAACTAATGAAAAACTGTTTTTT.

The gene calls are TRBV10-2 and TRBJ1-3; the D gene is possibly TRBD1 (6 bases). This CDR3 spans 16 amino acids. Germline CDR1 WSHSY, CDR2 SAAADI. The V and J ends lost 2 bases and 1 base respectively, with 12 bases between them. In DNA form, the CDR3 reads TGCGCCAGCAGTGAGACCTCAACAGGGTCTGGAAACACCATATATTTT. Translated: CASSETSTGSGNTIYF.

This clonotype was seen many times. The rearrangement links TRBV5-1 to TRBJ2-1; D remains unclear. The CDR3 contains 15 residues. Germline V gene lookup returns CDR1 SGHRS and CDR2 YFSETQ. V was trimmed by 5 bases and J by 3 bases, leaving 15 bases between them. The CDR3 loop is CASRPWIRNYNEQFF. The CDR3 DNA sequence: TGCGCCAGCAGACCTTGGATACGGAACTACAATGAGCAGTTCTTC.

This clonotype was recorded a few times. V gene TRBV5-4 combines with J gene TRBJ1-1; D is unresolved. Per the germline V gene, CDR1 is SGHNT and CDR2 is YYREEE (reference sequence). V shed 3 bases and J shed 2 bases, with 2 bases lying between them. The CDR3 runs 11 residues. The DNA for the CDR3 is TGTGCCAGCAGCTCCAACACTGAAGCTTTCTTT. It codes for CASSSNTEAFF.

The rearrangement joins TRBV5-5 to TRBJ2-3; 8 bases match TRBD1. This CDR3 spans 13 amino acids. V lost 10 bases and J lost 6; bases outside the gene matches: 10. Germline CDR1 SGHKS, CDR2 YYEKEE (reference sequence). As DNA, the CDR3 is TGTGCCGGAGCGACAGGGGAACACGATACGCAGTATTTT. This encodes CAGATGEHDTQYF. Drawing the rest from reference TRBV5-5 and TRBJ2-3, the complete variable domain is DAGVTQSPTHLIKTRGQQVTLRCSPISGHKSVSWYQQVLGQGPQFIFQYYEKEERGRGNFPDRFSARQFPNYSSELNVNALLLGDSALYLCAGATGEHDTQYFGPGTRLTVL.

This chain connects TRBV12-3 or TRBV12-4 to TRBJ2-5; D could derive from TRBD1 or TRBD2 (7 bases each). The germline V and J ends were trimmed by 6 bases and 5 bases, with 16 bases remaining between them. CDR3 size: 14 residues. The chain's CDR3 is CASSPRQGGETQYF. The CDR3, as DNA: TGTGCCAGCAGCCCTAGACAGGGAGGGGAGACCCAGTACTTC.

This clonotype has a count of ten or more. The chain joins TRBV6-1 to TRBJ2-2; D ambiguous. The CDR3 contains 17 residues. V was shortened by 5 bases and J by 3 bases, with 19 bases between the two germline ends. Germline lookup yields CDR1 MNHNS and CDR2 SASEGT. CDR3 DNA: TGTGCCAGCAGTCCCCGACCGTGGCGCGACGACACCGGGGAGCTGTTTTTT. The encoded protein is CASSPRPWRDDTGELFF.

The genes are TRBV27 and TRBJ1-6; D ambiguous. Trimming stripped 9 bases from V and 10 bases from J, with 7 bases between. This CDR3 contains 10 residues. Germline V gene lookup returns CDR1 MNHEY and CDR2 SMNVEV (reference sequence). The CDR3 loop reads CARALSPLHF. CDR3 nucleotides: TGTGCCAGGGCACTCTCACCCCTCCACTTT.

Many counts were recorded for this clonotype. V gene TRBV7-8 combines with J gene TRBJ2-2; D could derive from TRBD1 or TRBD2 (6 bases each). The V gene lost 4 bases and the J gene lost 5 bases, with 14 bases spanning the gap. The CDR3 sequence is 15 residues long. CDR1 is SGHVS and CDR2 is FQNEAQ in the germline V gene. In DNA form, the CDR3 reads TGTGCCAGCAGCTCCCAAATAGGGGGGACCGGGGAGCTGTTTTTT. Amino acids: CASSSQIGGTGELFF.

This clonotype has at least ten counts. The CDR3 coding sequence is TGTGCCAGCAGCTTAGAGTATAACACTGAAGCTTTCTTT. It specifies CASSLEYNTEAFF. The chain joins TRBV7-6 to TRBJ1-1; D unresolved. The CDR3 is 13 residues long. Germline assignment: CDR1 SGHVS and CDR2 FNYEAQ. V dropped 1 base and J dropped 2 bases, with 5 bases sitting between them.

This clonotype has a count of ten or more. J is TRBJ2-5 and V is TRBV19; D gene unclear. The germline V and J ends were trimmed by 4 bases and 3 bases, with 12 bases remaining between them. The CDR3 is made up of 14 amino acids. The germline V gene has CDR1 LNHDA and CDR2 SQIVND (reference sequence). CDR3 amino acids: CASSTRRPEETQYF. DNA for the CDR3: TGTGCCAGTAGTACCCGAAGGCCAGAAGAGACCCAGTACTTC.

This clonotype has only a few counts. The J gene is TRBJ1-2, the V gene TRBV7-2; 7 bases fit TRBD1. Trimming at V came to 5 bases and at J to 6 bases, leaving 6 bases not matched to a gene. There are 13 residues in the CDR3. Germline CDR1 reads SGHTA; CDR2 reads FQGNSA. The CDR3 region has the DNA TGTGCCAGCAGCCCCAGACAGGGAGATGGCTACACCTTC. Translating it yields CASSPRQGDGYTF.

This clonotype came up a few times. The V call is TRBV10-3, the J call TRBJ2-7; 7 bases line up with TRBD1. The germline V gene encodes CDR1 ENHRY and CDR2 SYGVKD. The V and J ends lost 1 base and 3 bases, in that order; junction bases with no gene match: 6. This CDR3 spans 15 amino acids. The CDR3 coding sequence is TGTGCCATCAGTGAGTTTGGGACAGTACGCTACGAGCAGTACTTC. Amino acid sequence: CAISEFGTVRYEQYF.

There are many counts of this clonotype. This chain links TRBV11-2 with TRBJ2-3; TRBD2 agrees at 7 bases. Germline-derived CDR1 and CDR2 are SGHAT and FQNNGV. The CDR3 contains 15 residues. V was pared by 6 bases and J by 7 bases, with 13 bases of the junction left unmatched. The CDR3 nucleotides read TGTGCCAGCAGTCGACTGGGCGGGAGTGCAAATACGCAGTATTTT. Translation: CASSRLGGSANTQYF. Complete variable domain (other parts from reference TRBV11-2 and TRBJ2-3): EAGVAQSPRYKIIEKRQSVAFWCNPISGHATLYWYQQILGQGPKLLIQFQNNGVVDDSQLPKDRFSAERLKGVDSTLKIQPAKLEDSAVYLCASSRLGGSANTQYFGPGTRLTVL.

Only a few counts were recorded for this clonotype. This rearrangement joins TRBV29-1 to TRBJ2-7; the D is unclear. The CDR3 consists of 12 residues. V lost 4 bases and J 0 bases, leaving 7 bases between the germline ends. Germline lookup yields CDR1 SQVTM and CDR2 ANQGSEA. The CDR3 protein is CSVVSDSYEQYF. The CDR3 DNA reads TGCAGCGTTGTGAGCGACTCCTACGAGCAGTACTTC.

The gene calls are TRBV5-6 and TRBJ1-2; possible D gene TRBD1, 5 bases. This CDR3 is built from 18 residues. Germline CDR1 is SGHDT and CDR2 is YYEEEE. The V end was cut by 4 bases, the J end by 5 bases, with 27 bases between. The CDR3 DNA sequence: TGTGCCAGCAGCCCACCGGAATTCGTGAGGGGCTACGTTTATGGCTACACCTTC. Translated: CASSPPEFVRGYVYGYTF.

On this clonotype: A read error may be the cause here, since a much bigger clone is one base away. No conserved phenylalanine or tryptophan ends this CDR3, so it is likely a read error. The chain carries TRBV29-1 and TRBJ1-2, with 10 bases aligning to TRBD1. V shed 7 bases and J 3 bases; nucleotides not matched to a gene: 5. Per germline, CDR1 SQVTM and CDR2 ANQGSEA. The CDR3 is made up of 13 amino acids. CDR3 in DNA: TGCAGCGCAGGGGACAGGGGAGACTATGGCTACACCTTA. Translation gives CSAGDRGDYGYTL.